This T cell receptor (beta chain) is drawn from a study of blood T cell repertoires in COVID-19. Study details: T cells, B-cell-depleted T cells, or PBMCs provided the cDNA or gDNA that served as material.

CDR3 length: 16 amino acids. Germline loops: CDR1 SGDLS, CDR2 YYNGEE. V gave up 3 bases and J gave up 4 bases; unmatched junction bases: 11. Original handling: Amplification of reference gene primers provided the estimated nucleated cell counts. TCRdb keeps only in-frame clones here, not all; method: immunoSEQ multiplex PCR. The D gene and trimming were derived from the DNA, and the V and J assignments and clone size from that table. The table has around 60,000 clones, 73% seen once. The chain joins TRBV9 to TRBJ2-3; TRBD2 agrees at 7 bases. The sequenced sample was peripheral blood. This receptor was taken from a woman in her forties or fifties with active or convalescent COVID-19. CDR3 region: CASSGSGMGGSDTQYF. CDR3 sequence (DNA): TGTGCCAGCAGCGGCAGCGGGATGGGAGGTTCAGATACGCAGTATTTT.